This T cell receptor beta chain comes out of a study of shared clonotypes between healthy human individuals. Across the study: Donors had three CD4 naive, three CD4 memory, two CD8 naive and one CD8 memory plate apiece.

Deep was the level at which the assay was run. Produced via immunoSEQ multiplex PCR; TCRdb's table is partial and in-frame only. The sample records roughly 1,100,000 clones, about 77% being singletons. Study conclusions and caveats: Clonotype sharing among donors likely depends on sequencing depth. Generation probabilities were higher for clonotypes shared across all four sorted-subset donors than for unshared ones.

On this clone itself: The antigen remains undetermined. Other DNA sequences in the sample encode the same CDR3.

This CDR3 spans 15 amino acids. The V end was cut by 2 bases, the J end by 0 bases, with 8 bases between. Germline CDR1 is SGHTA and CDR2 is FQGNSA. The sequencing sample was made of memory CD4+ T cells sorted from blood. Described subset: CD45RA-negative fraction. This chain connects TRBV7-2 to TRBJ2-1; D uncertain. The clonotype comes from a man younger than 30 in good health. CDR3 bases: TGTGCCAGCAGCTTAAGTTCGAGCTCCTACAATGAGCAGTTCTTC. Protein product: CASSLSSSSYNEQFF.